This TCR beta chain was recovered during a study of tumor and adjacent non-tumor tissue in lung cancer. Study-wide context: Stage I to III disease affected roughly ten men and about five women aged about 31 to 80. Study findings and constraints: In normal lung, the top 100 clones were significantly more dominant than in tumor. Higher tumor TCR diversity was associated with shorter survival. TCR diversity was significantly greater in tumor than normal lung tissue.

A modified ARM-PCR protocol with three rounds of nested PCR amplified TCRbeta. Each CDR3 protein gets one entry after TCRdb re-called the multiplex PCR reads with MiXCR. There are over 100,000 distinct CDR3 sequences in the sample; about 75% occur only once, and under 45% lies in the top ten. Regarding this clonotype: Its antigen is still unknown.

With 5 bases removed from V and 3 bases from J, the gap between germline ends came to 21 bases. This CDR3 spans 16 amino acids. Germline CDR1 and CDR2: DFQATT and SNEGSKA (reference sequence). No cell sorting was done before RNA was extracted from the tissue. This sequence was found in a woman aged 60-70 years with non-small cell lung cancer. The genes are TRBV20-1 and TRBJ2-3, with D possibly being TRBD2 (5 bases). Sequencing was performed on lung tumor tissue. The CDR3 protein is CSAHTGWGSSTDTQYF. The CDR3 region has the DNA TGCAGTGCTCACACGGGGTGGGGATCTAGTACAGATACGCAGTATTTT.